Sequencing of this TCR beta chain was carried out in a study of T-cell reconstitution after alpha-beta-depleted transplantation in children. Study-level findings and limits: As was reported, about two months after transplant, alpha-beta T cells came from several hundred expanded graft clones. TCRbeta diversity was high at day 60 in some patients (a result of surviving recipient T cells and thymic progenitors).

This CDR3 is 14 amino acids long. Germline loops: CDR1 KGHSH, CDR2 LQKENI. Unmatched junction bases numbered 9, after V lost 5 bases and J lost 6 bases. During its preparation, the TCRbeta library received unique molecular identifiers. TCRdb used MiXCR to reprocess the PCR reads, holding one entry per CDR3 protein. The sample shows roughly 420,000 distinct CDR3 sequences, about 16% of them seen only once. This clonotype was counted a few times. Its specificity is unknown. The sequence was collected from a boy under two years old who had a stem cell transplant for Wiskott-Aldrich syndrome, so the T cells may come from the graft donor. Sequences were derived from PBMCs, mostly from graft donor cells, sampled 360 days after TCRalphabeta/CD19-depleted stem cell transplant. The chain has TRBV18 and TRBJ2-7, with 8 bases lining up with TRBD1. CDR3 amino acids: CASSGSSGGSEQYF. The CDR3 region has the DNA TGTGCCAGCTCAGGGTCCTCAGGGGGCTCCGAGCAGTACTTC.